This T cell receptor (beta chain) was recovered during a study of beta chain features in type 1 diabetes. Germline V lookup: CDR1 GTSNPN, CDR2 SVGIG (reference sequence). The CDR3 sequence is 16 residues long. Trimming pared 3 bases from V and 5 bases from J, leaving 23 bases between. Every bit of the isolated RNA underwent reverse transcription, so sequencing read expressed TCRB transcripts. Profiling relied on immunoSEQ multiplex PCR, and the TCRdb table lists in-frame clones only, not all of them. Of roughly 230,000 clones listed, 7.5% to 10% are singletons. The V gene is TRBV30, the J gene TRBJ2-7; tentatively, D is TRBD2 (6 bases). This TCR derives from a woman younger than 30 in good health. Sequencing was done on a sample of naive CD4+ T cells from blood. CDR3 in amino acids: CAWSPWEARASHEQYF. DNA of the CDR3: TGTGCCTGGAGCCCCTGGGAGGCCAGGGCGTCCCACGAGCAGTACTTC.